The sequence of this TCR beta chain was determined in a study of blood T cell repertoires in COVID-19. As for the study in general: Sample material is recorded as cDNA or gDNA derived from T cells, B-cell-depleted T cells, or PBMCs.

Original methodology: Estimation of nucleated cell counts was performed using reference gene primer amplification. Produced via immunoSEQ multiplex PCR; TCRdb's table is partial and in-frame only. The V and J calls and clone size were taken over from that table, and D and trimming were inferred from the DNA. Of approximately 140,000 clones in the sample, 84% were seen once. Unmatched junction bases numbered 14, after V lost 4 bases and J lost 1 base. CDR3 length: 18 amino acids. Germline assignment: CDR1 SGHVS and CDR2 FNYEAQ. In terms of age and location, participants ranged from roughly 18 to 100 years and lived in about two dozen US areas. Participant-reported clinical history was the basis for cohort assignment.

This clonotype was sampled from a man in his fifties or sixties in a cohort exposed to, infected with or recovered from COVID-19 (not recorded which). Sequenced input: PBMCs or T cells enriched from blood (not recorded which). The genes are TRBV7-6 and TRBJ1-1; TRBD1 matches at 8 bases. The CDR3 region has the DNA TGTGCCAGCAGCTGGAACAGGGGGATCGGGAATCAGAACACTGAAGCTTTCTTT. Its protein is CASSWNRGIGNQNTEAFF.